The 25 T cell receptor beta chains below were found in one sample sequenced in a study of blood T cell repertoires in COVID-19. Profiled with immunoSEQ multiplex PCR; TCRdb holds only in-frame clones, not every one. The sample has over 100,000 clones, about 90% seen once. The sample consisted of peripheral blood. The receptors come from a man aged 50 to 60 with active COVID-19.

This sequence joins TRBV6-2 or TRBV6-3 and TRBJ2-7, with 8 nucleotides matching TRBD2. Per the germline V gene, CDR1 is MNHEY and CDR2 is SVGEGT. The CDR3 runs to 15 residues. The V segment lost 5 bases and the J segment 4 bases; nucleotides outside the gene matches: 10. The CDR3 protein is CASSPYGGGTYEQYF. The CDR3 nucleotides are TGTGCCAGCAGTCCCTATGGCGGGGGGACATACGAGCAGTACTTC.

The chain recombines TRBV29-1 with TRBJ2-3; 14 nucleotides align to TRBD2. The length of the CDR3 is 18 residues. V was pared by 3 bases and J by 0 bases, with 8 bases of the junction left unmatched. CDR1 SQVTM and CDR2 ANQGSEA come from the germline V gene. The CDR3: CSVEGLAGAPASTDTQYF. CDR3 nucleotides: TGCAGCGTTGAGGGACTAGCGGGGGCCCCTGCGAGCACAGATACGCAGTATTTT.

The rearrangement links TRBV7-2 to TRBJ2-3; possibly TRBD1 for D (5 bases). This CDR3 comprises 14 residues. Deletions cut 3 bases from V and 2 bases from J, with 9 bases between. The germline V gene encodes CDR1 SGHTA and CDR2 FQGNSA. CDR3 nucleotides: TGTGCCAGCAGCTTGCAGGGCCTCACAGATACGCAGTATTTT. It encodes CASSLQGLTDTQYF.

The CDR3, as DNA: TGTGCCAGCAGCCCCCGGACTAGCGGGGGCCCATACAATGAGCAGTTCTTC. It yields the protein CASSPRTSGGPYNEQFF. This chain links TRBV3-1 (or the pseudogene TRBV3-2) with TRBJ2-1, with 13 positions matching TRBD2. J was trimmed by 4 bases and V by 4 bases; bases with no gene match: 7. Germline CDR1 is LGHDT and CDR2 is YNNKEL (reference sequence). CDR3 length: 17 amino acids.

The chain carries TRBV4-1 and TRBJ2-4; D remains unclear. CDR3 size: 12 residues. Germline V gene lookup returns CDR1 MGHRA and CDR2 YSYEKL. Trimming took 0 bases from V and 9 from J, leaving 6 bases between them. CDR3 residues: CASSQELGIQYF. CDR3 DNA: TGCGCCAGCAGCCAAGAACTCGGCATTCAGTACTTC.

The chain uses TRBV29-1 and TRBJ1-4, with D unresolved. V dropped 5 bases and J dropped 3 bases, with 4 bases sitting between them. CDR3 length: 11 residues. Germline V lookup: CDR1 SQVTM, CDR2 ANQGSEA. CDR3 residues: CSVPSNEKLFF. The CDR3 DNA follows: TGCAGCGTTCCATCTAATGAAAAACTGTTTTTT. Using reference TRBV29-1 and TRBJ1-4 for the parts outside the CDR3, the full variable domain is SAVISQKPSRDICQRGTSLTIQCQVDSQVTMMFWYRQQPGQSLTLIATANQGSEATYESGFVIDKFPISRPNLTFSTLTVSNMSPEDSSIYLCSVPSNEKLFFGSGTQLSVL.

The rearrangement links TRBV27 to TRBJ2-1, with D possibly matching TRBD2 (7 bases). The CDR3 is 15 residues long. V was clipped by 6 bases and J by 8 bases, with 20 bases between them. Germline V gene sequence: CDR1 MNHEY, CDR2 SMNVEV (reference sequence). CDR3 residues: CASSSAGAQGYEQFF. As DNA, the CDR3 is TGTGCCAGCAGCTCCGCGGGGGCCCAGGGCTATGAGCAGTTCTTC.

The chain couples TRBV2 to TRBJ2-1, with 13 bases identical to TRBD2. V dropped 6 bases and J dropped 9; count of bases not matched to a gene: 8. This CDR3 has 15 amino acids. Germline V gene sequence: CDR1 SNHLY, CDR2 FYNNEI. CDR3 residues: CASRRTSGGAGEQFF. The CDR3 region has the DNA TGTGCCAGCAGGCGTACTAGCGGGGGGGCCGGTGAGCAGTTCTTC.

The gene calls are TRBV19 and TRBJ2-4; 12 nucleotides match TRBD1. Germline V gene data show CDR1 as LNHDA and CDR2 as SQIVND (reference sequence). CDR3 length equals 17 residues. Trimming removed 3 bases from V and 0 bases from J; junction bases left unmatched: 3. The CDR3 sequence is CASSIRDRGPAKNIQYF. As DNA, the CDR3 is TGTGCCAGTAGTATTAGGGACAGGGGGCCAGCCAAAAACATTCAGTACTTC.

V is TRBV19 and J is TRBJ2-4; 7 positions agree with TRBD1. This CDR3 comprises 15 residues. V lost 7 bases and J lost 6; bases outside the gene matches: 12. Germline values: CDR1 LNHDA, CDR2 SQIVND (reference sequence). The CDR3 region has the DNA TGTGCCAGTAAAAATTCCGGGACAGCCTCAAACATTCAGTACTTC. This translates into CASKNSGTASNIQYF. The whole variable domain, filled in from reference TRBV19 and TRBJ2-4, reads DGGITQSPKYLFRKEGQNVTLSCEQNLNHDAMYWYRQDPGQGLRLIYYSQIVNDFQKGDIAEGYSVSREKKESFPLTVTSAQKNPTAFYLCASKNSGTASNIQYFGAGTRLSVL.

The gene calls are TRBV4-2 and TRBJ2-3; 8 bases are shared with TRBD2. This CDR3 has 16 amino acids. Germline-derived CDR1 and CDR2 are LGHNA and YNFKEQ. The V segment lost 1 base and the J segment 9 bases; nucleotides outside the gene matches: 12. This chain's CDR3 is CASSQGRVSGEETQYF. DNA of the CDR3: TGTGCCAGCAGCCAAGGTCGCGTTAGCGGGGAAGAGACGCAGTATTTT.

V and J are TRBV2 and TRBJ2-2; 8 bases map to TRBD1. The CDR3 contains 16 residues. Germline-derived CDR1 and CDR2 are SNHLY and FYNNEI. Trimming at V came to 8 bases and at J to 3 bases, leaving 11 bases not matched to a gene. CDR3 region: CASGRGQGAYTGELFF. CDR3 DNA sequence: TGTGCCAGCGGCAGGGGGCAGGGGGCCTACACCGGGGAGCTGTTTTTT.

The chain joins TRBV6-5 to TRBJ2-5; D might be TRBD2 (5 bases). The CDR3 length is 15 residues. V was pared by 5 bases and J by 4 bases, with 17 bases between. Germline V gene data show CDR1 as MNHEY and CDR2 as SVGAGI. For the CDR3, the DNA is TGTGCCAGCAGTCCGAGGAGAGGCGGAGGAGAGACCCAGTACTTC. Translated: CASSPRRGGGETQYF.

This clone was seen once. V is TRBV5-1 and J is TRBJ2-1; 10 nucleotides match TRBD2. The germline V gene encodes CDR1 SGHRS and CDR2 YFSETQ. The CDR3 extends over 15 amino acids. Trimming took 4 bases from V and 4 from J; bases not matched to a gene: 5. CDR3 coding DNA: TGCGCCAGCAGCGATAGCGGGGGGAGGTACAATGAGCAGTTCTTC. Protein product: CASSDSGGRYNEQFF.

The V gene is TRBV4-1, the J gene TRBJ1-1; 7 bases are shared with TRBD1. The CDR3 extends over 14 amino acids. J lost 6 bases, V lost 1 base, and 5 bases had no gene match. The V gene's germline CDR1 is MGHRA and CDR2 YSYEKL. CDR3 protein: CASSQVRTGPEAFF. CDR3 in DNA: TGCGCCAGCAGCCAAGTGAGGACAGGCCCTGAAGCTTTCTTT.

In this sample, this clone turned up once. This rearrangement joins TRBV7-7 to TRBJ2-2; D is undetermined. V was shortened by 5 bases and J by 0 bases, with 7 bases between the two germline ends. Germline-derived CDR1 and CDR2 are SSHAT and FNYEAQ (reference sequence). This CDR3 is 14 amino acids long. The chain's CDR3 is CASSVTANTGELFF. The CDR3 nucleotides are TGTGCCAGCAGCGTTACAGCGAACACCGGGGAGCTGTTTTTT.

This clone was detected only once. The CDR3 protein is CALGGESYNSPLHF. The CDR3 DNA reads TGTGCCCTCGGAGGGGAGTCCTATAATTCACCCCTCCACTTT. The chain carries TRBV6-5 and TRBJ1-6; perhaps TRBD1 as D (5 bases). This CDR3 is built from 14 residues. Germline lookup yields CDR1 MNHEY and CDR2 SVGAGI. V dropped 11 bases and J dropped 1 base, with 12 bases sitting between them.

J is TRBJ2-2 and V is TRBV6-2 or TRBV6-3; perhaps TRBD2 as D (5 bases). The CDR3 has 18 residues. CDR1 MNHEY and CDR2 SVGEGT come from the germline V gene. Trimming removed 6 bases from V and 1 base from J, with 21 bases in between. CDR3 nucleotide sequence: TGTGCCAGCAGCCTACGCTGGGTGTTGAGCGGGAACACCGGGGAGCTGTTTTTT. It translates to CASSLRWVLSGNTGELFF.

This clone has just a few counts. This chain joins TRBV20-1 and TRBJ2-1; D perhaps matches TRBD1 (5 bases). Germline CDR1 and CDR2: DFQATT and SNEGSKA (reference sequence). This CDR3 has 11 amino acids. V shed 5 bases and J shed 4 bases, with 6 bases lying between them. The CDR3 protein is CSADSYNEQFF. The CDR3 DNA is TGCAGTGCTGACAGTTACAATGAGCAGTTCTTC.

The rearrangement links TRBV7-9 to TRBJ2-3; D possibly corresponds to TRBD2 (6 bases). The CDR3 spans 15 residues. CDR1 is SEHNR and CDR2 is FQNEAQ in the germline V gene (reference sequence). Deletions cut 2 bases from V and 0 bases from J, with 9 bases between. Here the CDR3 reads CASSLSGPSTDTQYF. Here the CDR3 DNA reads TGTGCCAGCAGCTTAAGCGGGCCTAGCACAGATACGCAGTATTTT. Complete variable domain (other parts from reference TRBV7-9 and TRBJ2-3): DTGVSQNPRHKITKRGQNVTFRCDPISEHNRLYWYRQTLGQGPEFLTYFQNEAQLEKSRLLSDRFSAERPKGSFSTLEIQRTEQGDSAMYLCASSLSGPSTDTQYFGPGTRLTVL.

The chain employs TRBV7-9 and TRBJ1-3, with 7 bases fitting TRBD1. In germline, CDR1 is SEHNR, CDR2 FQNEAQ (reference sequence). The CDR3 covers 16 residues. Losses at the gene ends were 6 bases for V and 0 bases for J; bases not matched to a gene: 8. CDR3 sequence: CASRDGGTASGNTIYF. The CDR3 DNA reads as TGTGCCAGCAGGGATGGCGGGACAGCCTCTGGAAACACCATATATTTT.

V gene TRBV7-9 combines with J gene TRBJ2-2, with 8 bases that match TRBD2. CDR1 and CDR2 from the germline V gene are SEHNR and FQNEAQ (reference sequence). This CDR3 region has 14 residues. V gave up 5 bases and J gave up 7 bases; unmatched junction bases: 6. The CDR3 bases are TGTGCCAGCAGCCGGGGACTAGACATCGGGGAGCTGTTTTTT. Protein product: CASSRGLDIGELFF.

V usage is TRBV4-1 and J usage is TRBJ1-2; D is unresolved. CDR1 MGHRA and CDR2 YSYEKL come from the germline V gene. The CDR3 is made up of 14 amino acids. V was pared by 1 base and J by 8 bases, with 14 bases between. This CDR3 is CASSQGWWASGYTF. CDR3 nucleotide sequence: TGCGCCAGCAGCCAAGGGTGGTGGGCTTCGGGCTACACCTTC.

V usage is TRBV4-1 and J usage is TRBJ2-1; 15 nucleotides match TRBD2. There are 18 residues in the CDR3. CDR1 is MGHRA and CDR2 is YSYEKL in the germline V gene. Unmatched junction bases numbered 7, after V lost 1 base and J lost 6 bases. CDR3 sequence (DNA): TGCGCCAGCAGCCAAGGTCTTAAGGGACTAGCGGGGGGCAATGAGCAGTTCTTC. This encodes CASSQGLKGLAGGNEQFF.

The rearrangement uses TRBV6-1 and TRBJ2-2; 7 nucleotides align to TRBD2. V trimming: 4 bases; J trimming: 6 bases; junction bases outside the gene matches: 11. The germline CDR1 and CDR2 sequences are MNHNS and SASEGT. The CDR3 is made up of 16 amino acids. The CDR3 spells CASSGRRSGEAGELFF. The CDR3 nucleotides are TGTGCCAGCAGTGGGCGCAGGAGCGGGGAGGCCGGGGAGCTGTTTTTT.